The source of this TCR beta chain is a study of shared clonotypes between healthy human individuals. A note on this clone: Its antigen remains unknown.

Study findings and constraints: Of the naive CD4 clonotypes, about 5% were shared across a handful of donors. Researchers found naive subsets generally carried larger estimated richness than memory subsets.

V shed 2 bases, J shed 9 bases, and the junction held 13 bases outside the gene matches. In germline, CDR1 is MGHRA, CDR2 YSYEKL. This CDR3 is 16 amino acids long. Per the original data handling: Sequence data from immunoSEQ were junction-only and lacked quality scores; consequently, filtering differed. Assay: immunoSEQ multiplex PCR; the TCRdb copy retains only in-frame clones and omits some. The DNA gave D and trimming, while V, J and clone size come from that table. The sample includes more than 1.2 million clones, about 98.5% of them seen just once. Sequences were obtained from naive CD4+ T cells sorted from blood. Regarding subset: CD45RA+ positively selected. This sequence joins TRBV4-1 and TRBJ2-1, with 7 positions matching TRBD2. The source of this sequence is a man aged 30 to 39 in good health. The CDR3 nucleotides read TGCGCCAGCAGCCAACCGGGAGGCAGGGCTAGTAGTGAGCAGTTCTTC. It is translated as CASSQPGGRASSEQFF.